The entry below gives a single T cell receptor (beta chain) sequence along with its context. The sample belongs to a study of blood T cell repertoires in COVID-19. Original processing methods: For nucleated cells, counts were estimated from reference gene primer amplification. Repertoires were generated with immunoSEQ multiplex PCR, while TCRdb's copy carries only in-frame clones and drops some. The V and J calls and clone size were taken over from that table, and D and trimming were inferred from the DNA. The data show more than 90,000 clones, about 88% seen once. J gave up 7 bases and V 5 bases, and 5 bases lay outside the gene matches. This CDR3 spans 13 amino acids. In germline, CDR1 is SGHTA, CDR2 FQGTGA.

This receptor was identified in a man between 35 and 55 years old with acute or convalescent COVID-19. This rearrangement joins TRBV7-3 to TRBJ2-4, with 7 bases that match TRBD1. The sequenced material came from peripheral blood. The CDR3 bases are TGTGCCAGCAGCGTCTCCAGGGGGAACATTCAGTACTTC. Encoded protein: CASSVSRGNIQYF.